Each of the 17 T cell receptor beta chains below was sequenced from the same sample in a study of blood T cell repertoires in COVID-19. The repertoire was sequenced with immunoSEQ multiplex PCR; TCRdb's copy has only in-frame clones and lacks some. The sample carries about 210,000 clones, approximately 82% recorded once. The sequenced sample consisted of peripheral blood. Receptors originate from a middle-aged woman with acute or convalescent COVID-19.

The chain joins TRBV29-1 to TRBJ2-2, with TRBD2 matching 11 bases. Germline V CDR1 and CDR2: SQVTM, ANQGSEA. The CDR3 totals 13 residues. V gave up 6 bases and J gave up 5 bases; unmatched junction bases: 2. The DNA for the CDR3 is TGCAGCGTGCGGACTAGCGGGACCGGGGAGCTGTTTTTT. This codes for CSVRTSGTGELFF.

This chain joins TRBV5-1 and TRBJ1-2; D is perhaps TRBD1 (5 bases). The CDR3 covers 15 residues. V was clipped by 1 base and J by 2 bases, with 12 bases between them. Germline CDR1 is SGHRS and CDR2 is YFSETQ. CDR3 DNA sequence: TGCGCCAGCAGCTTGATAGGGACTCGAAACTATGGCTACACCTTC. Its translation is CASSLIGTRNYGYTF.

The chain employs TRBV5-1 and TRBJ2-7; the match to TRBD2 covers 9 bases. The CDR3 length is 16 residues. Germline V gives CDR1 SGHRS, CDR2 YFSETQ. The junction had 9 bases not matched to a gene; V was cut back by 0 bases and J by 5 bases. The DNA for the CDR3 is TGCGCCAGCAGCTTGGCCGTCGGCGGCGGGAGGGACGAGCAGTACTTC. Translation gives CASSLAVGGGRDEQYF.

The chain couples TRBV6-5 to TRBJ2-7, with 9 bases fitting TRBD1. Germline assignment: CDR1 MNHEY and CDR2 SVGAGI. This CDR3 comprises 14 residues. V was pared by 7 bases and J by 3 bases, with 7 bases of the junction left unmatched. In DNA form, the CDR3 reads TGTGCCAGCATTCGGTGGACAGGGGACTACGAGCAGTACTTC. It codes for CASIRWTGDYEQYF.

This chain links TRBV6-5 with TRBJ1-2; D not resolved. Germline CDR1 is MNHEY and CDR2 is SVGAGI. The CDR3 covers 15 residues. Trimming removed 2 bases at V and 3 bases at J, with 13 bases between. DNA for the CDR3: TGTGCCAGCAGTTACCAGCTCCGGGATTACTATGGCTACACCTTC. Amino acid sequence: CASSYQLRDYYGYTF.

The J gene is TRBJ2-3, the V gene TRBV14; D is perhaps TRBD2 (7 bases). The CDR3 covers 16 residues. The germline V gene encodes CDR1 SGHDN and CDR2 FVKESK. Trimming cost V 4 bases and J 2 bases, with 16 bases left between them. CDR3 protein: CASSLPRGATTDTQYF. DNA of the CDR3: TGTGCCAGCAGCCTCCCCCGGGGGGCCACCACAGATACGCAGTATTTT.

The rearrangement uses TRBV7-9 and TRBJ2-2, with 7 positions matching TRBD2. The junction had 18 bases not matched to a gene; V was cut back by 5 bases and J by 3 bases. The germline V gene encodes CDR1 SEHNR and CDR2 FQNEAQ (reference sequence). This CDR3 comprises 19 residues. CDR3 nucleotide sequence: TGTGCCAGCAGCATTAGGGTCGGAGTACGGGAGGTCGACACCGGGGAGCTGTTTTTT. Amino acid sequence: CASSIRVGVREVDTGELFF.

The J gene is TRBJ1-1, the V gene TRBV15; D is unresolved. Germline CDR1 LNHNV, CDR2 YYDKDF (reference sequence). The CDR3 runs to 13 residues. The V gene lost 3 bases and the J gene lost 12 bases, with 17 bases spanning the gap. For the CDR3, the DNA is TGTGCCACCAGCAGTGGGTCAGGACTTCTTCCTTTCTTT. This translates into CATSSGSGLLPFF.

This clone was counted only a few times. Other nucleotide sequences in the sample specify the same CDR3. V and J are TRBV5-1 and TRBJ2-7; weak D call: TRBD1 (6 bases). Germline CDR1 reads SGHRS; CDR2 reads YFSETQ. The CDR3 runs 13 residues. Trimming took off 0 bases at V and 2 bases at J, with 6 bases between the two ends. CDR3 sequence reads: CASSLGGPYEQYF. The CDR3, as DNA: TGCGCCAGCAGCTTGGGGGGGCCCTACGAGCAGTACTTC.

This clone was seen a handful of times. The chain uses TRBV9 and TRBJ1-1, with TRBD1 as a possible D gene (5 bases). This CDR3 has 15 residues. The V gene's germline CDR1 is SGDLS and CDR2 YYNGEE. The germline V and J ends were trimmed by 0 bases and 2 bases, with 11 bases remaining between them. CDR3 residues: CASSVARGLNTEAFF. The CDR3 nucleotides are TGTGCCAGCAGCGTAGCTAGGGGACTCAACACTGAAGCTTTCTTT.

The chain uses TRBV21-1 and TRBJ2-2; the tabulated D call, TRBD2, remains unverified against the DNA. TRBV21-1 is noted as a pseudogene. This CDR3 is 15 amino acids long. The CDR3 coding sequence is TGTGCCAGCAGTACGGGGGGAGGTCGGACCGGGGAGCTGTTTTTT. It codes for CASSTGGGRTGELFF.

The chain has TRBV18 and TRBJ2-7; 10 bases are a match to TRBD2. Looked up from germline, CDR1 is KGHSH and CDR2 is LQKENI. The CDR3 sequence is 16 residues long. Trimming removed 2 bases from V and 7 bases from J; junction bases left unmatched: 11. CDR3: CASSPASGSLSGEQYF. The DNA for the CDR3 is TGTGCCAGCTCACCAGCTAGCGGGAGTCTAAGTGGAGAGCAGTACTTC.

The chain recombines TRBV25-1 with TRBJ2-1; 8 nucleotides align to TRBD1. There are 11 residues in the CDR3. The V and J ends lost 11 bases and 12 bases, in that order; junction bases with no gene match: 9. Germline V gene data show CDR1 as MGHDK and CDR2 as SYGVNS. CDR3 sequence (DNA): TGTGCCCGGGTGCCCGGGACAGGGCAGTTCTTC. Amino acids: CARVPGTGQFF. The entire variable domain, with the rest obtained from reference TRBV25-1 and TRBJ2-1, is as follows: EADIYQTPRYLVIGTGKKITLECSQTMGHDKMYWYQQDPGMELHLIHYSYGVNSTEKGDLSSESTVSRIRTEHFPLTLESARPSHTSQYLCARVPGTGQFFGPGTRLTVL.

This chain joins TRBV29-1 and TRBJ2-3; D uncertain. CDR3 length equals 15 residues. With 6 bases removed from V and 1 base from J, the gap between germline ends came to 17 bases. Germline CDR1 and CDR2: SQVTM and ANQGSEA. Here the CDR3 DNA reads TGCAGCGTACTCTGGAGAGTTTGGGGCACAGATACGCAGTATTTT. Translated, it gives CSVLWRVWGTDTQYF.

V usage is TRBV4-3 and J usage is TRBJ1-2; TRBD1 aligns across 7 bases. The CDR3 extends over 15 amino acids. Per the germline V gene, CDR1 is LGHNA and CDR2 is YSLEER. J lost 7 bases, V lost 4 bases, and 12 bases had no gene match. Here the CDR3 DNA reads TGCGCCAGCAGCCTGAGTACGACAGGGAAAGGTGGCTACACCTTC. This sequence encodes CASSLSTTGKGGYTF.

The V and J genes are TRBV7-9 and TRBJ2-5; 8 bases align to TRBD2. The junction had 10 bases not matched to a gene; V was cut back by 5 bases and J by 5 bases. This CDR3 has 15 amino acids. The germline gives CDR1 SEHNR, CDR2 FQNEAQ (reference sequence). CDR3 loop: CASSPKAGAWETQYF. The CDR3 region has the DNA TGTGCCAGCAGCCCAAAAGCGGGAGCATGGGAGACCCAGTACTTC.

The chain recombines TRBV5-6 with TRBJ1-6, with 7 bases lining up with TRBD1. V shed 4 bases, J shed 5 bases, and the junction held 6 bases outside the gene matches. CDR3 size: 15 residues. Germline V gene data show CDR1 as SGHDT and CDR2 as YYEEEE. The CDR3 nucleotides are TGTGCCAGCAGCGGCCGACAGGGCAATAATTCACCCCTCCACTTT. The encoded protein is CASSGRQGNNSPLHF.